This passage covers 17 T cell receptor beta chains from one sample sequenced in a study of T cells in localized non-small cell lung cancer. Only in-frame clones appear in the TCRdb table, and some are missing; sequencing was by immunoSEQ multiplex PCR. The profile covers over 70,000 clones, with 86% appearing a single time and 21% taken by the ten largest. Here the sequenced sample was peripheral blood, taken before any cancer treatment. These receptors were collected from a male donor at least 60 years old with stage III squamous cell lung carcinoma.

V usage is TRBV7-2 and J usage is TRBJ1-5; no reliable D call. The CDR3 runs to 14 residues. From germline, CDR1 is SGHTA and CDR2 FQGNSA. The V and J ends lost 6 bases and 5 bases respectively, with 14 bases between them. Written as DNA, the CDR3 is TGTGCCAGCAGGGGATCTGGCCCCGATCAGCCCCAGCATTTT. Translated: CASRGSGPDQPQHF.

The chain recombines TRBV4-1 with TRBJ2-3; 10 bases agree with TRBD1. V shed 5 bases and J 5 bases; nucleotides not matched to a gene: 7. CDR1 and CDR2 (germline): MGHRA, YSYEKL. CDR3 length: 15 residues. CDR3 region: CASSSGTGEGDTQYF. The CDR3 DNA follows: TGCGCCAGCAGCTCCGGGACAGGGGAGGGAGATACGCAGTATTTT.

The genes are TRBV9 and TRBJ2-1; D is uncertain. Germline values: CDR1 SGDLS, CDR2 YYNGEE. The ends were cut back, 4 bases at V and 0 bases at J, with 14 bases in the middle. The CDR3 extends over 16 amino acids. CDR3 coding DNA: TGTGCCAGCAGCTCACAGCCGAGCCCCTCCTACAATGAGCAGTTCTTC. This translates into CASSSQPSPSYNEQFF.

The chain recombines TRBV6-5 with TRBJ2-7; TRBD1 aligns across 10 bases. J was trimmed by 3 bases and V by 4 bases; bases with no gene match: 9. Looked up from germline, CDR1 is MNHEY and CDR2 is SVGAGI. The CDR3 sequence is 16 residues long. The CDR3 loop is CASSFTGTGAGYEQYV. CDR3 in DNA: TGTGCCAGCAGTTTTACCGGGACAGGGGCGGGCTACGAGCAGTACGTC.

The V call is TRBV2, the J call TRBJ2-5; no definite D call. Germline V gives CDR1 SNHLY, CDR2 FYNNEI. The CDR3 sequence is 14 residues long. V gave up 5 bases and J gave up 0 bases, with 10 bases separating them. CDR3 loop: CASSPNSNQETQYF. CDR3 coding DNA: TGTGCCAGCAGTCCCAACAGTAACCAAGAGACCCAGTACTTC.

V and J are TRBV6-5 and TRBJ1-6; D may be TRBD1 (5 bases). This CDR3 region has 15 residues. V was clipped by 0 bases and J by 10 bases, with 13 bases between them. Germline CDR1 and CDR2: MNHEY and SVGAGI. The CDR3 sequence is CASSYSGLGGSPLHF. The CDR3 nucleotides read TGTGCCAGCAGTTACTCAGGGTTGGGGGGATCACCCCTCCACTTT.

The CDR3 sequence: CASSLPSGGWNQPQHF. CDR3 bases: TGTGCCAGCAGTTTACCCTCAGGGGGTTGGAATCAGCCCCAGCATTTT. V usage is TRBV27 and J usage is TRBJ1-5, with 7 bases matching TRBD1. The V segment lost 2 bases and the J segment 4 bases; nucleotides outside the gene matches: 8. Germline-derived CDR1 and CDR2 are MNHEY and SMNVEV (reference sequence). The CDR3 covers 16 residues.

The V call is TRBV5-4, the J call TRBJ2-1, with D unclear. This CDR3 has 15 amino acids. Germline V CDR1 and CDR2: SGHNT, YYREEE (reference sequence). V lost 0 bases and J lost 6, with 13 bases in between. In DNA form, the CDR3 reads TGTGCCAGCAGCTTGGTTCTGGGTTTACTCAATGAGCAGTTCTTC. Residues: CASSLVLGLLNEQFF. Full variable domain (rest looked up from reference TRBV5-4 and TRBJ2-1): ETGVTQSPTHLIKTRGQQVTLRCSSQSGHNTVSWYQQALGQGPQFIFQYYREEENGRGNFPPRFSGLQFPNYSSELNVNALELDDSALYLCASSLVLGLLNEQFFGPGTRLTVL.

This chain connects TRBV14 to TRBJ2-3; no definite D call. CDR3 size: 14 residues. The V and J ends lost 0 bases and 0 bases respectively, with 4 bases between them. Germline V lookup: CDR1 SGHDN, CDR2 FVKESK. CDR3 bases: TGTGCCAGCAGCCAAGATGCCAGCACAGATACGCAGTATTTT. It specifies CASSQDASTDTQYF.

V usage is TRBV6-6 and J usage is TRBJ2-3; 8 bases agree with TRBD2. Looked up from germline, CDR1 is MNHNY and CDR2 is SVGAGI (reference sequence). This CDR3 contains 14 residues. The trim removed 4 bases at V and 5 bases at J, leaving 5 bases unmatched. In DNA, the CDR3 is TGTGCCAGCAGTTGGCGGGGGGAACGAGATACGCAGTATTTT. It yields the protein CASSWRGERDTQYF.

The chain uses TRBV5-4 and TRBJ1-2; D uncertain. This CDR3 comprises 13 residues. The germline V and J ends were trimmed by 6 bases and 5 bases, with 14 bases remaining between them. Germline lookup yields CDR1 SGHNT and CDR2 YYREEE (reference sequence). This CDR3 reads CASIRDGFYGYTF. The CDR3 DNA follows: TGTGCCAGCATCCGAGACGGTTTTTATGGCTACACCTTC. The full variable domain, with the rest looked up from reference TRBV5-4 and TRBJ1-2, is ETGVTQSPTHLIKTRGQQVTLRCSSQSGHNTVSWYQQALGQGPQFIFQYYREEENGRGNFPPRFSGLQFPNYSSELNVNALELDDSALYLCASIRDGFYGYTFGSGTRLTVV.

V and J are TRBV4-2 and TRBJ2-4, with TRBD2 matching over 10 bases. The V gene's germline CDR1 is LGHNA and CDR2 YNFKEQ. This CDR3 spans 16 amino acids. V lost 1 base to trimming and J lost 9 bases; unmatched junction nucleotides: 9. The CDR3 region is CASSQGSGGERSIQYF. The DNA for the CDR3 is TGTGCCAGCAGCCAAGGAAGCGGGGGGGAAAGGAGCATTCAGTACTTC.

The rearrangement joins TRBV19 to TRBJ2-7; D is possibly TRBD1 (6 bases). V was pared by 4 bases and J by 5 bases, with 15 bases between. The CDR3 covers 14 residues. Germline values: CDR1 LNHDA, CDR2 SQIVND (reference sequence). The CDR3 reads CASSKGHRTHEQYV. The CDR3 DNA follows: TGTGCCAGTAGTAAGGGACATAGGACCCACGAGCAGTACGTC.

The CDR3 DNA reads as TGTGCCAGCAGCTTCCGTAGCGGGACCTCATACGAGCAGTACTTC. It encodes CASSFRSGTSYEQYF. This chain joins TRBV5-4 and TRBJ2-7, with 8 bases aligning to TRBD2. CDR3 length equals 15 residues. V lost 2 bases, J lost 4 bases, and 8 bases stayed unmatched. Germline CDR1 SGHNT, CDR2 YYREEE (reference sequence).

The V call is TRBV7-8, the J call TRBJ2-7, with 9 bases aligning to TRBD1. V shed 5 bases and J 6 bases; nucleotides not matched to a gene: 5. This CDR3 spans 13 amino acids. Germline V CDR1 and CDR2: SGHVS, FQNEAQ. CDR3 sequence reads: CASSVQGAGEQYF. CDR3 nucleotides: TGTGCCAGCAGCGTACAGGGGGCCGGCGAGCAGTACTTC. Using reference TRBV7-8 and TRBJ2-7 for the parts outside the CDR3, the full variable domain is GAGVSQSPRYKVAKRGQDVALRCDPISGHVSLFWYQQALGQGPEFLTYFQNEAQLDKSGLPSDRFFAERPEGSVSTLKIQRTQQEDSAVYLCASSVQGAGEQYFGPGTRLTVT.

The CDR3 DNA follows: TGTGCCAGCAGCTTGGTGGGGGGGGCCGGGGAGACCCAGTACTTC. It codes for CASSLVGGAGETQYF. The genes are TRBV5-4 and TRBJ2-5; a weak D match, TRBD2 (7 bases). From germline, CDR1 is SGHNT and CDR2 YYREEE (reference sequence). With 0 bases removed from V and 5 bases from J, the gap between germline ends came to 14 bases. The CDR3 extends over 15 amino acids. Full variable domain (outside the CDR3, taken from reference TRBV5-4 and TRBJ2-5): ETGVTQSPTHLIKTRGQQVTLRCSSQSGHNTVSWYQQALGQGPQFIFQYYREEENGRGNFPPRFSGLQFPNYSSELNVNALELDDSALYLCASSLVGGAGETQYFGPGTRLLVL.

This rearrangement joins TRBV28 to TRBJ2-3; tentatively, D is TRBD1 or TRBD2 (5 bases each). Germline loops: CDR1 MDHEN, CDR2 SYDVKM. V was trimmed by 8 bases and J by 8 bases, leaving 8 bases between them. The length of the CDR3 is 10 residues. The CDR3 protein is CASGDRTQYF. The CDR3 nucleotides read TGTGCCAGCGGGGACCGTACGCAGTATTTT.